This T cell receptor (beta chain) was documented in a study of blood T cells in healthy people across ages. The study, taken as a whole, reports: Older individuals had lower TCR beta diversity per million T cells (the decline was roughly linear). The long-lived group displayed more naive CD4+ cells, plus higher diversity, than the aged donors did.

Sample-barcoded 5' priming and a J-beta primer mix drove a second PCR of about 6 to 11 cycles. TCRdb passed the 5' RACE reads through MiXCR, listing each CDR3 protein once. The sample shows about 810,000 distinct CDR3 sequences, 30% to 45% of them seen only once. Comment on this clonotype: Its cognate antigen is unknown.

Total RNA extracted from each sample amounted to at least 6 micrograms. Unmatched junction bases numbered 8, after V lost 4 bases and J lost 4 bases. The CDR3 runs 15 residues. CDR1 is SGHRS and CDR2 is YFSETQ in the germline V gene. Sequenced sample: blood. The genes are TRBV5-1 and TRBJ1-3; 7 bases match TRBD1. The receptor was derived from a man younger than 30 in good health. As DNA, the CDR3 is TGCGCCAGCAGCCCACCCCAGGACAGGGGAAACACCATATATTTT. As protein: CASSPPQDRGNTIYF.